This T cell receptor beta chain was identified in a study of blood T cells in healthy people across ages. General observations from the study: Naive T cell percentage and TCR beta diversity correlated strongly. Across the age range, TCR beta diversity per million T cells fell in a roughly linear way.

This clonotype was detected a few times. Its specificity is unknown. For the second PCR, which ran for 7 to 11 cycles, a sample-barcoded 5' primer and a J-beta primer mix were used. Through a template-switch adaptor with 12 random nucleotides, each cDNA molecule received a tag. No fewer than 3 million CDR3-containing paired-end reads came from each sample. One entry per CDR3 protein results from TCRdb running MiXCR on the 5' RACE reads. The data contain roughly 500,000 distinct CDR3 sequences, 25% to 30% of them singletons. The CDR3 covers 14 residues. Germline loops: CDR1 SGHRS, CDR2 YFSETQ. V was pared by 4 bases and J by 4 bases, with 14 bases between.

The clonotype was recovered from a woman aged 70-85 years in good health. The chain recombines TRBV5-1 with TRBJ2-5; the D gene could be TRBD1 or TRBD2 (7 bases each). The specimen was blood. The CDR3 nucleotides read TGCGCCAGCAGCCCAGGGGGGGCCCGAGAGACCCAGTACTTC. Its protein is CASSPGGARETQYF.